The table lists the clone carrying this TCR beta chain with a few counts. TCRdb's table, derived via immunoSEQ multiplex PCR, lists solely in-frame clones and lacks some. The sample holds 640,000 or so clones, 70% to 90% seen once. The CDR3 has 14 residues. Germline V gene data show CDR1 as MNHEY and CDR2 as SMNVEV (reference sequence). V was cut by 0 bases and J by 7 bases, with 7 bases left in between. The source of the sample is a study of shared T cell receptors in the human thymus. This sample was shared with a second study, whose subject was human thymus T cells. That source adds: Having surgery to correct congenital heart defects, healthy Finnish infants acted as the donors. The thymus was resected at corrective cardiac surgery. Gene usage (both V and J) appeared biased in thymic and blood repertoires. As related research reported, thymic repertoires overlapped highly among unrelated individuals.

The sample taken for sequencing was thymocytes. The clonotype originates from a boy under two years old with a congenital heart defect. V usage is TRBV27 and J usage is TRBJ1-6; the D is unclear. The CDR3 is CASSLSAGNSPLHF. The CDR3 coding sequence is TGTGCCAGCAGTTTATCGGCGGGAAATTCACCCCTCCACTTT.